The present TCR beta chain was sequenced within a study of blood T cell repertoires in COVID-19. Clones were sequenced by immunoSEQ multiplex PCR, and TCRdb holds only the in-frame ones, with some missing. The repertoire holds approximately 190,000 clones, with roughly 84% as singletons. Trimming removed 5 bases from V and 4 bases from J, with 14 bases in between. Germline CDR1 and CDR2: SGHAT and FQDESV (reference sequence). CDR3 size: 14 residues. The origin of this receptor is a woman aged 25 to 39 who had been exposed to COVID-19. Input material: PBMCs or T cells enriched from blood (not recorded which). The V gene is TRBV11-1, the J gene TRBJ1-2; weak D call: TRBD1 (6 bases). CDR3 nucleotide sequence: TGTGCCAGCAGCCCCGCGACAGGTTTCTATGGCTACACCTTC. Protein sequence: CASSPATGFYGYTF.